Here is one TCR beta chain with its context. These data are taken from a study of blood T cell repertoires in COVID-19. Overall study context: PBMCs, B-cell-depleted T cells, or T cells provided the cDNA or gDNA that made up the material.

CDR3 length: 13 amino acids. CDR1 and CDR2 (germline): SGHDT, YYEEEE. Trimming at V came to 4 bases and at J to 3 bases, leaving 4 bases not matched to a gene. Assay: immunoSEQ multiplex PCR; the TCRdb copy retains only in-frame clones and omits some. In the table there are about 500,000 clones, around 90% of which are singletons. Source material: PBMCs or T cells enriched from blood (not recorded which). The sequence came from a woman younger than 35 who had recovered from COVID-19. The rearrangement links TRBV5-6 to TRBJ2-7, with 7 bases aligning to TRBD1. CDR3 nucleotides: TGTGCCAGCAGCGTACGACAGGGCTACGAGCAGTACTTC. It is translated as CASSVRQGYEQYF.